This T cell receptor beta chain came from a study of cytomegalovirus exposure and HLA in healthy donors (dated by TCRdb to 2015 to 2018). Notes on the research overall: According to an earlier analysis of 450 to 650 of the donors, about 190 million T cells yielded over 100 million unique TCR beta sequences and about 300 Gb of sequence data. Donor age, sex, ethnicity and CMV serostatus were collected together with the repertoire data. The study profiled the T cell repertoires of under 850 subjects by immunosequencing and related them to cytomegalovirus serostatus. The study aimed to test whether cataloging public T cell receptors could reveal signatures of past pathogen exposure. On average, 235,054 unique TCR beta nucleotide sequences were sequenced per donor among roughly 430 genotyped donors of the cohort, with roughly a sixth of those sequences being non-productive. An earlier analysis of approximately 630 of the donors applied high-throughput TCR beta sequencing to assess whether each TCR beta V gene segment acted as functional or pseudogenic. A few DR-DQ haplotypes were handled as single units for association and clustering because linkage in the cohort was strong. Both class I and class II loci were covered by HLA typing, at four-digit resolution. In a later analysis, previously published TCR beta repertoires from several hundred donors were re-analyzed and high-resolution HLA genotyping was added so that TCR occurrence patterns could be studied. Of the roughly 400 genotyped donors, 80% to 90% were placed in the genetic ancestry cluster associated with self-reported Caucasian donors. Along with the roughly 670-subject first cohort, a separate validation cohort of over a hundred different subjects was used. Typing coverage differed by locus: A, B, C, DRB1 and DQB1 were typed in roughly 629-640 donors, DQA1 in approximately 520, DPA1 in some 610, and DPB1 in just under 490. Rather than drawing on any new phenotypic data, the later analysis identified candidate immune exposures from TCR beta sequences and the way those sequences occurred across donors. Every repertoire in the discovery cohort had been generated on one and the same sequencing platform. High-throughput TCR immunosequencing, statistical association of individual TCRs with disease status, and machine learning were combined to predict cytomegalovirus infection status. Roughly 300 gigabases of sequencing data and around 85 million unique TCR sequences made up an early release that covered approximately 650 HLA-typed donors. A later genetic analysis took genome-wide SNP genotypes for about 65% of the 666 donors and used that subset as a discovery cohort. Results the study describes overall, beyond this receptor: While some public TCRs were present in many individuals, most TCR sequences turned up only very rarely across donors. According to the authors, the approach could potentially be generalized to other disease states and immunological phenotypes. According to a later analysis, TCR association rates differed among HLA loci, with DRB1 alleles showing the most associated TCRs and HLA-C alleles showing the fewest. The study gave a list of some 150 TCR beta chains associated with cytomegalovirus. Correlated functional status among segregating V segments might reflect linkage disequilibrium, but an unknown experimental factor could not be ruled out. Because some donors lacked HLA typing at each locus, the association tests relied only on the typed subset. A later genetic analysis associated a missense DCLRE1C variant with V-gene and J-gene trimming of TCR beta chains, and an independent cohort replicated the association. Immune exposure information for the cohort was limited to CMV serostatus. Because counts were too low, 15 to 20 rarely observed V segments, including chromosome 9 orphons, were left out of the earlier analysis of 587 of the donors. An earlier analysis of approximately 540 of the donors showed that most TCR beta V segments appeared in productive rearrangements either about 87% or about 30% of the time, which broadly matched IMGT annotations. In both the original and validation cohorts, the classifier was reported to diagnose cytomegalovirus status with high specificity and sensitivity. In vitro tests confirmed that three of the cytomegalovirus-associated TCR beta chains recognize cytomegalovirus antigens. The presence/absence analyses assumed that sequencing depth was roughly uniform across donors, and that assumption may not be true. A further reported finding was that TCR beta sequences accurately predicted the HLA-A and HLA-B alleles for most subjects in the first cohort. In a later analysis, HLA-associated TCR beta chains were found to be more clonally expanded and to have lower generation probabilities than equally common non-associated chains. According to a later genetic analysis, donors in an Asian-associated ancestry cluster had fewer N-insertions in productive TCRs than the approximately 630-donor mean. A cluster of highly shared sequence variants was judged likely to be a technical artifact of the sequencing pipeline. The 87-base-pair reads could not distinguish some IMGT-functional V segments, including TRBV6-2 and TRBV6-3, so those segments were excluded. This cohort had only TCR beta chains sequenced, and the lack of alpha or paired-chain data limited which features could be detected. At a false discovery rate of 0.05, a later analysis linked about 16,000 TCR beta sequences to specific HLA alleles. When HLA alleles, especially DR and DQ, strongly co-occurred, attributing TCR associations to individual alleles was difficult. In a later analysis, several top co-occurrence clusters were reported to appear linked to parvovirus B19, influenza, CMV and Epstein-Barr virus. A later analysis found that most CMV-associated TCR beta chains appeared HLA-restricted, with HLA associations seemingly driven largely by CMV exposure.

CDR3 length: 20 amino acids, cysteine to phenylalanine. Only the CDR3 part of the read is kept: 60 bases, read in frame from the first base. Trimming leaves V shorter by 3 bases and J shorter by 5 bases, with the junction holding 19 bases beyond the gene matches. The germline V gene provides CDR1 MNHNS and CDR2 SASEGT. The library was prepared using the immunoSEQ multiplex PCR assay. The multiplex PCR relied on a mix of 60 forward primers for TCR Vbeta segments and 13 reverse primers for TCR Jbeta segments. A multiplex PCR assay on genomic DNA amplified the CDR3 region of rearranged TCR beta genes. The amplified TCR beta libraries were sequenced on the Illumina HiSeq System as 87-base-pair reads. The source study handled its data this way. A later analysis counted about 76 million unique TCR beta chains across the 666 repertoires, and roughly 9.9 million of these chains were shared by at least two donors. A nearest-neighbor algorithm error-corrected the raw reads and collapsed the reads into unique sequences, merging closely related sequences to remove PCR and sequencing errors. To assign V, D and J gene segments, CDR3 sequences were aligned to IMGT reference sequences. For a sequence to be retained, a match of at least six nucleotides to both a V gene segment and a J gene segment was required. Rearrangements were classified as productive when the CDR3 lacked stop codons and remained in frame with V and J, and all other rearrangements were classified as non-productive. CDR3 was defined by IMGT convention, running from the second conserved V-encoded cysteine to the conserved J-encoded phenylalanine. In an earlier analysis of more than 550 of the donors, sequences lacking an unambiguous match to a single V gene segment were excluded. An earlier analysis of a few hundred of the donors classified V segments as functional when productive rearrangements were above 56.7% and as segregating when the standard deviation between donors was above 5%. A statistical classification framework was built for diagnosing cytomegalovirus status from the catalog of TCR beta chain sequences. In a later analysis, V and J genes were assigned by comparing TCR nucleotide sequences against IMGT/GENE-DB human TR gene sequences. In a later analysis, CDR3 sequences and most-parsimonious VDJ recombination scenarios were assigned using the TCRdist pipeline. In a later analysis, each TCR beta chain was defined by its CDR3 amino acid sequence together with its V-gene family, and reads without a unique V-gene family were excluded. In a later analysis, around 650 highly shared, low-generation-probability nucleotide sequences were removed to address suspected cross-contamination and a sequencing artifact. For each public chain, a later analysis derived a clonal expansion index from normalized ranks of inferred template counts within each repertoire. In a later analysis, generation probabilities were computed using a VDJ recombination model fitted to out-of-frame rearrangements, and the results were checked against IGoR. In a later analysis, TCR-TCR, TCR-HLA and TCR-CMV co-occurrence was scored with hypergeometric tests, and a repertoire-size bias correction was applied to TCR pairs. A later analysis estimated false discovery rates by permuting HLA or CMV assignments 20 times. In a later analysis, co-occurring TCRs were grouped using DBSCAN, with TCRdist sequence similarity added in when clustering inside HLA-allele-positive subsets. Co-occurrence clustering excluded repertoires with fewer than 30,000 or more than 120,000 public chains, plus five with anomalous nucleotide sharing. The table was pulled from immuneACCESS by TCRdb, which kept in-frame rearrangements only. Such tables lose some clones; where checked, under half of the loss comes from unresolved V genes, and the rest has no known cause. That table furnishes V, J and clone size, whereas the DNA furnished D and trimming. This sample lists some 200,000 clones; 55% to 65% were detected once. Of the sample, about 2.9% falls within the top ten clones.

The cohort comprised more than 550 healthy bone marrow donors. At the time of sampling, all cohort members were nominally healthy, though unrecorded immune exposures were likely present. The donor tested CMV seronegative, placing the donor among the 350 or so seronegative members of the cohort. Each donor provided a peripheral blood sample, and peripheral blood mononuclear cells were used for TCR beta sequencing. The Qiagen DNeasy Blood Extraction Kit was used to extract genomic DNA from the blood cell samples. As regards this clone: What antigen it recognizes has not been identified. No quality values exist for individual bases; no much larger clone is one base distant.

The receptor comes from a man aged 35-49 years in good health and CMV-seronegative. Source material: PBMCs. This sequence uses TRBV6-1 and TRBJ2-4, with 10 bases aligning to TRBD1. The CDR3: CASSDRPGTGASQTQNIQYF. The sequenced DNA is TGTGCCAGCAGTGATCGCCCCGGGACAGGGGCATCCCAAACTCAAAACATTCAGTACTTC.